Below, 10 T cell receptor beta chains from the same sample are listed, as sequenced in a study of T-cell memory formation after mild COVID-19. TCRdb re-analysed the 5' RACE reads in MiXCR, keeping a single row per CDR3 protein. The sample records roughly 450,000 distinct CDR3 sequences, roughly 18% being singletons. Sequencing input: PBMCs or a T cell subset sorted from them (not recorded which). These receptors originate from an adult woman who had mild COVID-19 (a few samples of this study predate the infection). Cell type and time point are not known.

The sample holds a few counts of this clonotype. The CDR3: CASSSYWDRGDQPQHF. The CDR3, as DNA: TGTGCCAGCAGTTCGTATTGGGACAGGGGAGATCAGCCCCAGCATTTT. This sequence joins TRBV6-2 or TRBV6-3 and TRBJ1-5; TRBD1 matches at 10 bases. The CDR3 has 16 residues. After removal of 4 bases from V and 5 bases from J, the junction contained 8 bases not matched to a gene. Looked up from germline, CDR1 is MNHEY and CDR2 is SVGEGT.

This clonotype was recorded many times. The rearrangement joins TRBV24-1 to TRBJ2-3, with 9 bases fitting TRBD2. CDR3 length equals 16 residues. CDR1 and CDR2 from the germline V gene are KGHDR and SFDVKD. The V gene end was trimmed by 4 bases and the J gene end by 1 base; junction bases not matched to a gene: 5. This CDR3 is CATSDYSGGRTDTQYF. CDR3 DNA sequence: TGTGCCACCAGTGACTATAGCGGGGGCCGCACAGATACGCAGTATTTT.

This clonotype was detected only a few times. The chain recombines TRBV7-8 with TRBJ2-6; a weak D match, TRBD1 (5 bases). V dropped 5 bases and J dropped 0 bases, with 17 bases sitting between them. Germline CDR1 reads SGHVS; CDR2 reads FQNEAQ. The CDR3 has 18 residues. The CDR3 reads CASSVDTLISSGANVLTF. The DNA of the CDR3 is TGTGCCAGCAGCGTGGACACCTTGATTTCCTCTGGGGCCAACGTCCTGACTTTC.

This clonotype was seen more than once but under ten times. The chain joins TRBV11-3 to TRBJ1-2; 10 bases are a match to TRBD1. Germline assignment: CDR1 SGHNT and CDR2 YENEEA. V shed 1 base and J 6 bases; nucleotides not matched to a gene: 2. The CDR3 is made up of 14 amino acids. CDR3 sequence (DNA): TGTGCCAGCAGCTTAGTGGGACAGGGGCATGGCTACACCTTC. This sequence encodes CASSLVGQGHGYTF.

Only a few counts were recorded for this clonotype. The chain is built from TRBV18 and TRBJ1-5, with D possibly matching TRBD1 (5 bases). The CDR3 extends over 18 amino acids. Germline V lookup: CDR1 KGHSH, CDR2 LQKENI. V was trimmed by 0 bases and J by 2 bases, leaving 17 bases between them. This CDR3 is CASSPPVGSGTGNQPQHF. The CDR3 bases are TGTGCCAGCTCACCACCGGTAGGCTCCGGGACGGGCAATCAGCCCCAGCATTTT.

This rearrangement joins TRBV5-4 to TRBJ2-3; D might be TRBD2 (5 bases). The CDR3 loop spans 14 amino acids. The V and J ends lost 4 bases and 6 bases respectively, with 15 bases between them. Germline CDR1 and CDR2: SGHNT and YYREEE (reference sequence). The CDR3 here is CASSKGVWDDTQYF. The CDR3 nucleotides are TGTGCCAGCAGCAAGGGAGTCTGGGATGATACGCAGTATTTT.

This clonotype came up a few times. The chain couples TRBV12-3 or TRBV12-4 to TRBJ1-2; D is possibly TRBD1 (5 bases). The CDR3 is 13 residues long. V shed 6 bases and J shed 8 bases, with 16 bases lying between them. Here the CDR3 DNA reads TGTGCCAGCAGACGGGACCTACGACGGGGCTACACCTTC. Translation: CASRRDLRRGYTF.

The rearrangement links TRBV7-9 to TRBJ2-2; D is undetermined. The CDR3 is 12 residues long. Trimming pared 10 bases from V and 5 bases from J, leaving 11 bases between. The V gene's germline CDR1 is SEHNR and CDR2 FQNEAQ (reference sequence). The CDR3 reads CAIEMATGELFF. The DNA of the CDR3 is TGTGCCATAGAAATGGCTACCGGGGAGCTGTTTTTT.

This clonotype was observed a handful of times. The chain links TRBV21-1 to TRBJ2-1; no DNA check was done on the table's D call, TRBD2. TRBV21-1 represents a pseudogene. This CDR3 is 17 amino acids long. Written as DNA, the CDR3 is TGTGCCAGCAGCAAAGATAGGACTAGCGGGTGTTACAATGAGCAGTTCTTC. Protein sequence: CASSKDRTSGCYNEQFF.

This clonotype was seen a few times. The chain recombines TRBV10-3 with TRBJ2-7, with 9 bases aligning to TRBD1. Germline CDR1 reads ENHRY; CDR2 reads SYGVKD. The CDR3 totals 15 residues. The V gene end was trimmed by 0 bases and the J gene end by 6 bases; junction bases not matched to a gene: 6. DNA for the CDR3: TGTGCCATCAGTGAGTCGACAGGGGGTAGCGGCGAGCAGTACTTC. This codes for CAISESTGGSGEQYF.